The 29 T cell receptor beta chains below were found in one sample sequenced in a study of blood T cell repertoires in COVID-19. Generated by immunoSEQ multiplex PCR, the TCRdb table keeps only in-frame clones and is missing some. The sample has hundreds of thousands of clones, 87% seen once. Input material: PBMCs or T cells enriched from blood (not recorded which). All receptors come from a man aged 40-49 years in a cohort exposed to, infected with or recovered from COVID-19 (not recorded which).

This chain links TRBV28 with TRBJ1-1; tentatively, D is TRBD1 (5 bases). V dropped 8 bases and J dropped 0 bases, with 13 bases sitting between them. The CDR3 covers 14 residues. From germline, CDR1 is MDHEN and CDR2 SYDVKM. The CDR3 coding sequence is TGTGCCAGCTGGGGGGGTGTTCTGAACACTGAAGCTTTCTTT. The encoded protein is CASWGGVLNTEAFF.

The rearrangement joins TRBV27 to TRBJ1-2; D may be TRBD1 (5 bases). The V gene's germline CDR1 is MNHEY and CDR2 SMNVEV (reference sequence). The CDR3 sequence is 13 residues long. The germline V and J ends were trimmed by 2 bases and 4 bases, with 8 bases remaining between them. For the CDR3, the DNA is TGTGCCAGCAGTTTAAACAGGATCTATGGCTACACCTTC. It codes for CASSLNRIYGYTF.

In DNA, the CDR3 is TGTGCCAGCAGCCAAGCGACAGGTGGGACCTACGAGCAGTACTTC. This encodes CASSQATGGTYEQYF. The chain has TRBV14 and TRBJ2-7, with D possibly matching TRBD1 (6 bases). V lost 1 base and J lost 2, with 12 bases in between. Germline V gene sequence: CDR1 SGHDN, CDR2 FVKESK. This CDR3 region has 15 residues.

The DNA for the CDR3 is TGTGCCAGCAGCGTTGGTGGCGGCAACACAGATACGCAGTATTTT. Translating gives CASSVGGGNTDTQYF. The rearrangement links TRBV5-4 to TRBJ2-3; D unresolved. CDR3 length: 15 residues. Trimming took off 4 bases at V and 2 bases at J, with 14 bases between the two ends. Per germline, CDR1 SGHNT and CDR2 YYREEE (reference sequence).

This chain's CDR3 is CASSLAFTDTQYF. For the CDR3, the DNA is TGCGCCAGCAGCTTGGCCTTCACAGATACGCAGTATTTT. The rearrangement uses TRBV5-1 and TRBJ2-3, with D unresolved. Germline V gives CDR1 SGHRS, CDR2 YFSETQ. V was pared by 0 bases and J by 2 bases, with 4 bases between. This CDR3 is 13 amino acids long.

A remark on this clone: Other DNA sequences from this sample encode an identical CDR3 as well. The chain joins TRBV5-1 to TRBJ1-5, with D unresolved. CDR1 is SGHRS and CDR2 is YFSETQ in the germline V gene. V gave up 0 bases and J gave up 4 bases, with 8 bases separating them. The CDR3 covers 14 residues. CDR3 nucleotides: TGCGCCAGCAGCTTGGGCGGCGGTAATCAGCCCCAGCATTTT. It yields the protein CASSLGGGNQPQHF.

The chain uses TRBV7-9 and TRBJ2-3; TRBD1 aligns across 8 bases. Germline-derived CDR1 and CDR2 are SEHNR and FQNEAQ (reference sequence). The V segment lost 5 bases and the J segment 4 bases; nucleotides outside the gene matches: 5. This CDR3 region has 14 residues. The CDR3 is CASSDAGGADTQYF. The CDR3 DNA follows: TGTGCCAGCAGCGACGCAGGGGGCGCAGATACGCAGTATTTT.

The chain is built from TRBV10-3 and TRBJ1-1; TRBD1 aligns across 7 bases. The CDR3 length is 14 residues. Germline assignment: CDR1 ENHRY and CDR2 SYGVKD. The V and J ends lost 4 bases and 3 bases, in that order; junction bases with no gene match: 5. CDR3 DNA: TGTGCCATCAGTGGGCTCGGACAGGACACTGAAGCTTTCTTT. Encoded protein: CAISGLGQDTEAFF.

V usage is TRBV10-3 and J usage is TRBJ1-2; D gene unclear. CDR3 length: 14 residues. The V and J ends lost 3 bases and 4 bases respectively, with 12 bases between them. Germline V CDR1 and CDR2: ENHRY, SYGVKD. CDR3 sequence: CAISEEGGSYGYTF. CDR3 bases: TGTGCCATCAGTGAAGAGGGCGGGTCCTATGGCTACACCTTC.

As DNA, the CDR3 is TGTGCCAGCAGTGAGACAGGGGCCGAAGAAAAACTGTTTTTT. Its translation: CASSETGAEEKLFF. The chain carries TRBV2 and TRBJ1-4, with TRBD1 matching over 8 bases. This CDR3 is 14 amino acids long. Germline V gives CDR1 SNHLY, CDR2 FYNNEI. Trimming removed 3 bases from V and 8 bases from J; junction bases left unmatched: 5.

The chain carries TRBV6-1 and TRBJ2-1; the D gene is possibly TRBD2 (5 bases). Germline V CDR1 and CDR2: MNHNS, SASEGT. Trimming took 2 bases from V and 0 from J, leaving 11 bases between them. CDR3 size: 16 residues. The CDR3 region is CASSERTLSSYNEQFF. The CDR3, as DNA: TGTGCCAGCAGTGAAAGGACTCTGAGCTCCTACAATGAGCAGTTCTTC.

The gene calls are TRBV11-2 and TRBJ2-5, with D uncertain. Germline CDR1 SGHAT, CDR2 FQNNGV. The germline V and J ends were trimmed by 0 bases and 1 base, with 9 bases remaining between them. The CDR3 contains 15 residues. DNA of the CDR3: TGTGCCAGCAGCTTAGAATTCGGTGTCCAAGAGACCCAGTACTTC. This encodes CASSLEFGVQETQYF.

This clone was seen just once. The gene calls are TRBV5-1 and TRBJ2-1, with 8 bases fitting TRBD2. Losses at the gene ends were 1 base for V and 0 bases for J; bases not matched to a gene: 6. The germline V gene has CDR1 SGHRS and CDR2 YFSETQ. This CDR3 region has 17 residues. The CDR3 DNA is TGCGCCAGCAGCTTGCCCAGGAGCGGGAGCTCCTACAATGAGCAGTTCTTC. It yields the protein CASSLPRSGSSYNEQFF.

J is TRBJ2-2 and V is TRBV7-2, with D possibly being TRBD2 (7 bases). CDR1 and CDR2 (germline): SGHTA, FQGNSA. V was pared by 2 bases and J by 4 bases, with 17 bases between. This CDR3 has 17 residues. CDR3 sequence reads: CASSLQRGRAVTGELFF. The CDR3 DNA sequence: TGTGCCAGCAGCTTACAAAGGGGGAGGGCGGTCACCGGGGAGCTGTTTTTT. Using reference TRBV7-2 and TRBJ2-2 for the parts outside the CDR3, the full variable domain is GAGVSQSPSNKVTEKGKDVELRCDPISGHTALYWYRQSLGQGLEFLIYFQGNSAPDKSGLPSDRFSAERTGGSVSTLTIQRTQQEDSAVYLCASSLQRGRAVTGELFFGEGSRLTVL.

The genes are TRBV6-2 or TRBV6-3 and TRBJ2-5; 16 nucleotides match TRBD2. This CDR3 is built from 17 residues. After removal of 0 bases from V and 4 bases from J, the junction contained 2 bases not matched to a gene. Germline assignment: CDR1 MNHEY and CDR2 SVGEGT. CDR3 coding DNA: TGTGCCAGCAGTTACTCGGGACTAGCGGGAGGGCGAGAGACCCAGTACTTC. It specifies CASSYSGLAGGRETQYF.

This clone was found a few times. The V and J genes are TRBV10-1 and TRBJ2-2, with 14 bases lining up with TRBD2. Unmatched junction bases numbered 10, after V lost 6 bases and J lost 1 base. The germline V gene encodes CDR1 WNHNN and CDR2 SYGVQD (reference sequence). The CDR3 runs to 19 residues. This CDR3 reads CASSGPGLAGDGNTGELFF. CDR3 DNA sequence: TGCGCCAGCAGCGGTCCGGGACTAGCGGGAGACGGGAACACCGGGGAGCTGTTTTTT.

In its sample, this clone was seen once. The chain joins TRBV5-1 to TRBJ2-1, with 9 bases aligning to TRBD2. The V gene's germline CDR1 is SGHRS and CDR2 YFSETQ. The CDR3 has 14 amino acids. The ends lost 4 bases at V and 6 bases at J; junction bases unmatched: 5. CDR3 residues: CASSSGTSSNEQFF. The CDR3 nucleotides are TGCGCCAGCAGCAGCGGGACTAGCAGCAATGAGCAGTTCTTC.

This sequence joins TRBV27 and TRBJ2-5, with 9 bases lining up with TRBD1. From germline, CDR1 is MNHEY and CDR2 SMNVEV (reference sequence). CDR3 length equals 17 residues. The trim removed 4 bases at V and 4 bases at J, leaving 13 bases unmatched. This CDR3 is CASSWAKLTGGGETQYF. As DNA, the CDR3 is TGTGCCAGCAGTTGGGCCAAGTTGACAGGGGGGGGAGAGACCCAGTACTTC.

This clone has only one observation. The V gene is TRBV5-1, the J gene TRBJ2-2; TRBD1 might be the D (5 bases). The CDR3 runs to 17 residues. With 4 bases removed from V and 7 bases from J, the gap between germline ends came to 23 bases. Germline CDR1 SGHRS, CDR2 YFSETQ. This CDR3 reads CASSPHTSGIEGGELFF. CDR3 nucleotide sequence: TGCGCCAGCAGCCCGCATACTTCAGGGATTGAAGGCGGGGAGCTGTTTTTT.

This sequence joins TRBV28 and TRBJ2-7; 8 positions agree with TRBD2. V shed 6 bases and J 4 bases; nucleotides not matched to a gene: 8. The V gene's germline CDR1 is MDHEN and CDR2 SYDVKM. This CDR3 has 14 amino acids. CDR3 region: CASRKAGATYEQYF. The CDR3 bases are TGTGCCAGCAGAAAAGCGGGAGCAACTTACGAGCAGTACTTC.

This chain connects TRBV23-1 to TRBJ1-3; D remains ambiguous. TRBV23-1 is reported as an ORF; its role is uncertain. The CDR3 consists of 16 residues. V was clipped by 1 base and J by 5 bases, with 15 bases between them. The CDR3 DNA reads TGCGCCAGCAGTCAATACCCCCATACTCCCAGAAACACCATATATTTT. The encoded protein is CASSQYPHTPRNTIYF.

The chain recombines TRBV2 with TRBJ1-3; D not certain. V dropped 7 bases and J dropped 0 bases, with 16 bases sitting between them. CDR1 SNHLY and CDR2 FYNNEI come from the germline V gene. The CDR3 contains 16 residues. Here the CDR3 reads CASTGRETRSGNTIYF. The CDR3 bases are TGTGCCAGCACCGGCCGGGAAACCCGCTCTGGAAACACCATATATTTT.

This rearrangement joins TRBV7-2 to TRBJ1-4, with TRBD1 as a possible D gene (6 bases). The germline CDR1 and CDR2 sequences are SGHTA and FQGNSA. Trimming removed 4 bases at V and 6 bases at J, with 12 bases between. There are 14 residues in the CDR3. DNA for the CDR3: TGTGCCAGCAGCTCCGGGGGGGCTTATGAAAAACTGTTTTTT. This sequence encodes CASSSGGAYEKLFF.

The rearrangement links TRBV18 to TRBJ2-3; 8 bases align to TRBD2. The CDR3 spans 16 residues. Germline V CDR1 and CDR2: KGHSH, LQKENI. Trimming at V came to 1 base and at J to 1 base, leaving 4 bases not matched to a gene. CDR3 amino acids: CASSPLYGGGTDTQYF. In DNA, the CDR3 is TGTGCCAGCTCACCACTATACGGGGGGGGCACAGATACGCAGTATTTT.

The chain recombines TRBV3-1 (or the pseudogene TRBV3-2) with TRBJ2-1, with unresolved D. The CDR3 runs to 16 residues. Trimming left V 1 base short and J 0 bases short, with 10 bases between. The germline CDR1 and CDR2 sequences are LGHDT and YNNKEL (reference sequence). Here the CDR3 reads CASSQVEYGSYNEQFF. The CDR3 DNA is TGTGCCAGCAGCCAAGTTGAGTACGGCTCCTACAATGAGCAGTTCTTC.

V gene TRBV20-1 combines with J gene TRBJ1-2; tentatively, D is TRBD1 (5 bases). The CDR3 sequence is 11 residues long. Germline values: CDR1 DFQATT, CDR2 SNEGSKA (reference sequence). The V and J ends lost 6 bases and 4 bases respectively, with 9 bases between them. CDR3 sequence reads: CSASDSYGYTF. CDR3 nucleotide sequence: TGCAGTGCGTCAGACAGCTATGGCTACACCTTC.

The chain is built from TRBV27 and TRBJ2-3; tentatively, D is TRBD1 (6 bases). Trimming cost V 5 bases and J 0 bases, with 24 bases left between them. This CDR3 region has 19 residues. Germline loops: CDR1 MNHEY, CDR2 SMNVEV (reference sequence). The CDR3 DNA reads TGTGCCAGCAGTCCCCCCCTTTCGGCAGGGGACCTAAGCACAGATACGCAGTATTTT. It encodes CASSPPLSAGDLSTDTQYF.

J is TRBJ1-1 and V is TRBV28; unclear D gene. V was clipped by 7 bases and J by 5 bases, with 8 bases between them. The CDR3 covers 11 residues. In germline, CDR1 is MDHEN, CDR2 SYDVKM. CDR3 sequence: CASMSGTEAFF. DNA for the CDR3: TGTGCCAGCATGAGCGGGACTGAAGCTTTCTTT. The complete variable domain, with remaining parts taken from reference TRBV28 and TRBJ1-1, reads DVKVTQSSRYLVKRTGEKVFLECVQDMDHENMFWYRQDPGLGLRLIYFSYDVKMKEKGDIPEGYSVSREKKERFSLILESASTNQTSMYLCASMSGTEAFFGQGTRLTVV.

The chain is built from TRBV28 and TRBJ2-1; D is unclear. V lost 4 bases and J lost 4, with 14 bases in between. Germline CDR1 is MDHEN and CDR2 is SYDVKM. The length of the CDR3 is 15 residues. The CDR3 region is CASSSLVGRYNEQFF. CDR3 coding DNA: TGTGCCAGCAGTTCCCTTGTTGGCAGATACAATGAGCAGTTCTTC.